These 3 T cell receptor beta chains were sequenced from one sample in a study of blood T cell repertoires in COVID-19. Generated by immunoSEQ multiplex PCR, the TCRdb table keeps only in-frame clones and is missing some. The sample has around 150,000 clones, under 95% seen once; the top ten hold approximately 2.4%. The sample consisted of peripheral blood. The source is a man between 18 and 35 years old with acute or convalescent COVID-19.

The CDR3 loop is CASSRRAGTGANNEQFF. CDR3 DNA sequence: TGTGCCAGCAGCCGACGCGCCGGGACAGGGGCCAACAATGAGCAGTTCTTC. V and J are TRBV14 and TRBJ2-1; 10 bases align to TRBD1. V was clipped by 4 bases and J by 5 bases; unmatched bases: 11. Per germline, CDR1 SGHDN and CDR2 FVKESK. The CDR3 is made up of 17 amino acids.

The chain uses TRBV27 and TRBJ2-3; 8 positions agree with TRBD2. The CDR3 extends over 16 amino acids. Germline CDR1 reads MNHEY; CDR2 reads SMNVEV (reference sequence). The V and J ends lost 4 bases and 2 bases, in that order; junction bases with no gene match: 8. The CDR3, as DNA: TGTGCCAGCAGTTCTATAGCGGGGCCCCTCACAGATACGCAGTATTTT. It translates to CASSSIAGPLTDTQYF.

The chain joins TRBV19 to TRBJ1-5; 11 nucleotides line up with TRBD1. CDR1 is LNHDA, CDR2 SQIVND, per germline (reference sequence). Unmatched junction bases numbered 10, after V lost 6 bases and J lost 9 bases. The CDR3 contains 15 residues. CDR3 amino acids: CASRGTGGIIRPQHF. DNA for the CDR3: TGTGCCAGTAGGGGGACAGGGGGAATAATCAGGCCCCAGCATTTT.